This TCR beta chain was identified in a study of shared clonotypes between healthy human individuals. TCRdb's table, derived via immunoSEQ multiplex PCR, lists solely in-frame clones and lacks some. The sample shows roughly 400,000 clones, 90% to 98% of them seen only once. The germline V gene has CDR1 KGHSH and CDR2 LQKENI. The V end was cut by 8 bases, the J end by 4 bases, with 15 bases between. This CDR3 comprises 14 residues. Comment on this clone: Its target is unknown.

General observations from the study: Sampling used blood alone; tissue repertoires probably differ.

The chain recombines TRBV18 with TRBJ2-1; the D gene is possibly TRBD2 (6 bases). This TCR came from a young man in good health. Material: memory CD8+ T cells sorted from blood. Subset meaning: CD45RO+ cells pooled with CCR7-negative TemRA cells. The CDR3: CASTRGTPYNEQFF. In DNA, the CDR3 is TGTGCCAGCACGCGCGGGACTCCTTACAATGAGCAGTTCTTC.